A single sample is the source of the 14 T cell receptor beta chains below, sequenced in a study of shared clonotypes between healthy human individuals. Positively selected for CCR7, the CD45RO-negative cells used as naive CD8 cells excluded terminally differentiated effector memory CD45RA+ cells. The data were produced by immunoSEQ multiplex PCR, yet TCRdb's version contains in-frame clones alone and is incomplete. The repertoire holds approximately 2,000,000 clones, roughly 95% seen once, with under 2% in the top ten. Source material: naive CD8+ T cells from PBMCs. The receptors derive from a man younger than 35 in good health. Some clones in this sample may be carry-over from other donors' samples.

The table lists this clone with a few counts. The chain recombines TRBV2 with TRBJ1-2; D remains ambiguous. Germline V CDR1 and CDR2: SNHLY, FYNNEI. The V end was cut by 6 bases, the J end by 4 bases, with 18 bases between. The CDR3 length is 15 residues. CDR3 DNA sequence: TGTGCCAGCAGCCAAAACCTAGACGGATTCTATGGCTACACCTTC. The encoded protein is CASSQNLDGFYGYTF.

CDR3 DNA sequence: TGTGCCAGCCAATCGGGGACTTCGAACACCGGGGAGCTGTTTTTT. It is translated as CASQSGTSNTGELFF. The genes are TRBV7-9 and TRBJ2-2, with D possibly being TRBD2 (6 bases). Germline values: CDR1 SEHNR, CDR2 FQNEAQ (reference sequence). The CDR3 consists of 15 residues. Trimming shortened V by 8 bases and J by 0 bases, and 13 bases separated the two germline ends. The full variable domain, in which reference TRBV7-9 and TRBJ2-2 provide the parts outside the CDR3, is DTGVSQNPRHKITKRGQNVTFRCDPISEHNRLYWYRQTLGQGPEFLTYFQNEAQLEKSRLLSDRFSAERPKGSFSTLEIQRTEQGDSAMYLCASQSGTSNTGELFFGEGSRLTVL.

The rearrangement joins TRBV27 to TRBJ2-7; no clear D. V lost 5 bases and J lost 1, with 9 bases in between. The CDR3 runs to 13 residues. The germline gives CDR1 MNHEY, CDR2 SMNVEV (reference sequence). The CDR3 protein is CASSPWRSYEQYF. DNA of the CDR3: TGTGCCAGCAGTCCCTGGAGATCCTACGAGCAGTACTTC.

This chain connects TRBV10-3 to TRBJ1-2, with unresolved D. This CDR3 comprises 14 residues. V dropped 0 bases and J dropped 3 bases, with 8 bases sitting between them. Germline V gene data show CDR1 as ENHRY and CDR2 as SYGVKD. The DNA of the CDR3 is TGTGCCATCAGTGAGTCGGGGAAGTACTATGGCTACACCTTC. Protein: CAISESGKYYGYTF.

The rearrangement joins TRBV27 to TRBJ2-6; possible D gene TRBD1, 5 bases. This CDR3 is 20 amino acids long. CDR1 is MNHEY and CDR2 is SMNVEV in the germline V gene (reference sequence). V lost 6 bases to trimming and J lost 0 bases, with 24 bases between them. The DNA for the CDR3 is TGTGCCAGCAGCATGAGTCCCTTTACAGGTCCTAGCTCTGGGGCCAACGTCCTGACTTTC. Translating it yields CASSMSPFTGPSSGANVLTF. Combining the CDR3 with reference TRBV27 and TRBJ2-6 gives the whole variable domain EAQVTQNPRYLITVTGKKLTVTCSQNMNHEYMSWYRQDPGLGLRQIYYSMNVEVTDKGDVPEGYKVSRKEKRNFPLILESPSPNQTSLYFCASSMSPFTGPSSGANVLTFGAGSRLTVL.

A note on this clone: Within the sample, other DNA sequences also encode this same CDR3. The chain uses TRBV7-9 and TRBJ2-7; D gene ambiguous. The CDR3 is 12 amino acids. Trimming stripped 3 bases from V and 3 bases from J, with 6 bases between. Germline loops: CDR1 SEHNR, CDR2 FQNEAQ (reference sequence). Here the CDR3 reads CASSFSHYEQYF. Here the CDR3 DNA reads TGTGCCAGCAGCTTCAGTCACTACGAGCAGTACTTC. Looking up the rest from reference TRBV7-9 and TRBJ2-7 gives the full variable domain: DTGVSQNPRHKITKRGQNVTFRCDPISEHNRLYWYRQTLGQGPEFLTYFQNEAQLEKSRLLSDRFSAERPKGSFSTLEIQRTEQGDSAMYLCASSFSHYEQYFGPGTRLTVT.

The genes are TRBV2 and TRBJ2-7; D possibly corresponds to TRBD2 (6 bases). This CDR3 region has 13 residues. The ends were cut back, 4 bases at V and 2 bases at J, with 9 bases in the middle. CDR1 and CDR2 from the germline V gene are SNHLY and FYNNEI. This chain's CDR3 is CASSVWTTYEQYF. The DNA for the CDR3 is TGTGCCAGCAGTGTTTGGACTACCTACGAGCAGTACTTC.

V usage is TRBV4-2 and J usage is TRBJ1-1; no clear D gene. V was clipped by 0 bases and J by 1 base, with 6 bases between them. This CDR3 spans 14 amino acids. Germline CDR1 is LGHNA and CDR2 is YNFKEQ. The CDR3 DNA reads TGTGCCAGCAGCCAAGACAATGCGAACACTGAAGCTTTCTTT. Encoded protein: CASSQDNANTEAFF.

The chain is built from TRBV27 and TRBJ2-1; D unresolved. Germline V lookup: CDR1 MNHEY, CDR2 SMNVEV (reference sequence). The length of the CDR3 is 15 residues. Trimming left V 3 bases short and J 7 bases short, with 16 bases between. In DNA form, the CDR3 reads TGTGCCAGCAGTTTTAGGGCCCCCGGTGAAAATGAGCAGTTCTTC. Its translation is CASSFRAPGENEQFF.

V gene TRBV27 combines with J gene TRBJ2-7; the D gene could be TRBD1 or TRBD2 (7 bases each). V lost 8 bases and J lost 2, with 22 bases in between. Germline V gene lookup returns CDR1 MNHEY and CDR2 SMNVEV (reference sequence). CDR3 length: 16 residues. Here the CDR3 DNA reads TGTGCCAGCCCCACTCGGGGGGCAGGGGGTGCCTACGAGCAGTACTTC. It codes for CASPTRGAGGAYEQYF.

There are a few counts of this clone. The chain carries TRBV9 and TRBJ1-1, with D uncertain. The CDR3 spans 13 residues. V gave up 0 bases and J gave up 11 bases, with 14 bases separating them. Germline CDR1 is SGDLS and CDR2 is YYNGEE. The CDR3 DNA reads as TGTGCCAGCAGCGTAGTCTCCGAGAGGGAGGCTTTCTTT. Translated, it gives CASSVVSEREAFF.

The CDR3 sequence is CASTPRWGPDTQYF. DNA of the CDR3: TGTGCCAGCACCCCTCGGTGGGGTCCAGATACGCAGTATTTT. This sequence joins TRBV5-6 and TRBJ2-3; the D is unclear. Germline-derived CDR1 and CDR2 are SGHDT and YYEEEE. The CDR3 contains 14 residues. Trimming shortened V by 6 bases and J by 4 bases, and 15 bases separated the two germline ends.

Concerning this clone: Different DNA sequences within this sample yield the same CDR3. The rearrangement uses TRBV7-9 and TRBJ1-1; no clear D gene. Germline CDR1 is SEHNR and CDR2 is FQNEAQ (reference sequence). The CDR3 spans 12 residues. Trimming took 1 base from V and 6 from J, leaving 6 bases between them. The CDR3 spells CASSLGSPEAFF. The DNA of the CDR3 is TGTGCCAGCAGCTTAGGGTCGCCTGAAGCTTTCTTT. Full variable domain (outside the CDR3, taken from reference TRBV7-9 and TRBJ1-1): DTGVSQNPRHKITKRGQNVTFRCDPISEHNRLYWYRQTLGQGPEFLTYFQNEAQLEKSRLLSDRFSAERPKGSFSTLEIQRTEQGDSAMYLCASSLGSPEAFFGQGTRLTVV.

The chain has TRBV9 and TRBJ2-3, with 9 bases fitting TRBD2. Germline assignment: CDR1 SGDLS and CDR2 YYNGEE. Trimming at V came to 4 bases and at J to 5 bases, leaving 11 bases not matched to a gene. This CDR3 region has 16 residues. The CDR3 sequence is CASSSSGREGRDTQYF. In DNA form, the CDR3 reads TGTGCCAGCAGCTCATCAGGGCGGGAGGGCCGAGATACGCAGTATTTT.